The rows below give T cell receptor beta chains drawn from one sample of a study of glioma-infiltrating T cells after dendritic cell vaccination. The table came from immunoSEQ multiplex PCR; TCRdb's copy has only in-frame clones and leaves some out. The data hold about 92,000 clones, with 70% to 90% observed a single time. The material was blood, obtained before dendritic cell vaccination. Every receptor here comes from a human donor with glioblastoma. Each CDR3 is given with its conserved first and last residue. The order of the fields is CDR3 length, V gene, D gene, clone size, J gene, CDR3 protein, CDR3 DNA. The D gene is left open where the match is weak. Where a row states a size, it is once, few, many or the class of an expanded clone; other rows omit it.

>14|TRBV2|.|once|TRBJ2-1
CASSSRGATNEQFF
TGTGCCAGCAGTTCCCGTGGGGCAACAAATGAGCAGTTCTTC
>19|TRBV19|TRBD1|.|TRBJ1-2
CASSISTGQGWRVNYGYTF
TGTGCCAGTAGTATAAGTACGGGACAGGGTTGGCGAGTCAACTATGGCTACACCTTC
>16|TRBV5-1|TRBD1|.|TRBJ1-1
CASNSGTGGWNTEAFF
TGCGCCAGTAACTCCGGGACAGGGGGGTGGAACACTGAAGCTTTCTTT
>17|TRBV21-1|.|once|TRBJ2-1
CASSKALSGQAYNEQFF
TGTGCCAGCAGCAAAGCGCTTTCTGGACAGGCCTACAATGAGCAGTTCTTC
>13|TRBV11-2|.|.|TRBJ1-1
CASSLGAPMLADF
TGTGCCAGCAGCTTAGGGGCACCCATGCTAGCCGACTTT
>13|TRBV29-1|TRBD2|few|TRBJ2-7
CSVGLAGGYEQYF
TGCAGCGTCGGACTAGCGGGGGGCTACGAGCAGTACTTC
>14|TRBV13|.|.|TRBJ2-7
CASSNGTLSYEQYF
TGTGCCAGCAGCAACGGGACACTATCCTACGAGCAGTACTTC
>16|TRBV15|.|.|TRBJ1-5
CATSRGRSRGPQPQHF
TGTGCCACCAGCAGAGGCCGGAGCAGGGGCCCTCAGCCCCAGCATTTT
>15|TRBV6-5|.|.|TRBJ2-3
CASSYWAGRTDTQYF
TGTGCCAGCAGTTACTGGGCGGGGCGCACAGATACGCAGTATTTT
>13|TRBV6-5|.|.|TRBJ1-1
CASRFRGETEAFF
TGTGCCAGCAGATTTAGGGGTGAAACTGAAGCTTTCTTT
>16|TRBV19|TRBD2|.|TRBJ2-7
CASSIGGRAGHYEQYF
TGTGCCAGTAGTATAGGAGGGAGGGCAGGCCACTACGAGCAGTACTTC
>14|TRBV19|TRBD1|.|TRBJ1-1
CASSRDRGPTEAFF
TGTGCCAGTAGTAGGGACAGGGGGCCCACTGAAGCTTTCTTT
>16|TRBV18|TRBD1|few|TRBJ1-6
CASSPGGGFQDSPLHF
TGTGCCAGCTCCCCGGGAGGGGGCTTTCAAGATTCACCCCTCCACTTT
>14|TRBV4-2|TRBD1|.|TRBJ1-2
CASSPGQGAHGYTF
TGTGCCAGCAGCCCGGGACAGGGGGCCCATGGCTACACCTTC
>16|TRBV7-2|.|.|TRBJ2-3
CASSLVAPGGTDTQYF
TGTGCCAGCAGCTTAGTCGCCCCCGGGGGCACAGATACGCAGTATTTT
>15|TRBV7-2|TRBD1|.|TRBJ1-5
CASSEQGQINQPQHF
TGTGCCAGCAGCGAGCAGGGACAGATCAATCAGCCCCAGCATTTT
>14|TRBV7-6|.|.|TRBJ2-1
CASSQGGSYNEQFF
TGTGCCAGCAGCCAAGGGGGCTCCTACAATGAGCAGTTCTTC
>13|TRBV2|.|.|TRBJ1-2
CASSELEGKGYTF
TGTGCCAGCAGTGAATTGGAGGGAAAAGGCTACACCTTC
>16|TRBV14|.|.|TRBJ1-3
CASSQAGVPYGNTIYF
TGTGCCAGCAGCCAAGCAGGGGTTCCTTATGGAAACACCATATATTTT
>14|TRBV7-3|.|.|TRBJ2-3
CASSAGTSTDTQYF
TGTGCCAGCAGCGCCGGGACTAGCACAGATACGCAGTATTTT
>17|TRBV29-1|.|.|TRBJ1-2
CSVEVLTRGVVRYGYTF
TGCAGCGTTGAAGTCCTAACACGGGGTGTGGTAAGGTATGGCTACACCTTC
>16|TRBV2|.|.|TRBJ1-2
CATRGSTGTTNYGYTF
TGTGCCACCAGGGGCTCAACCGGGACAACAAACTATGGCTACACCTTC
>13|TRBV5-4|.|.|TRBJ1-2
CASSLAGSSFFTF
TGTGCCAGCAGCTTGGCGGGGTCCAGCTTCTTCACCTTC
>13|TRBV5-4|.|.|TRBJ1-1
CASSPQGRTEAFF
TGTGCCAGCAGCCCACAGGGTAGAACTGAAGCTTTCTTT
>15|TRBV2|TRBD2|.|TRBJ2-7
CASRQTSGGAGEQYF
TGTGCCAGCAGGCAAACTAGCGGGGGGGCAGGAGAGCAGTACTTC
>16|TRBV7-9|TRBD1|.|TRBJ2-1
CASSNIHRGRNNEQFF
TGTGCCAGCAGCAACATCCACAGGGGGCGAAACAATGAGCAGTTCTTC
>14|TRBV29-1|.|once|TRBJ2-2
CSVASRTATGELFF
TGCAGCGTTGCGTCCCGGACAGCCACCGGGGAGCTGTTTTTT
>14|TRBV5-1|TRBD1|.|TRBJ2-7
CASSWGTGTYEQYF
TGCGCCAGCAGCTGGGGGACAGGTACCTACGAGCAGTACTTC
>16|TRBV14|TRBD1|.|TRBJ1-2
CASSQAGLQGVYGYTF
TGTGCCAGCAGCCAAGCGGGCCTACAGGGGGTCTATGGCTACACCTTC
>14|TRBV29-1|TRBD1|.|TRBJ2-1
CSVEVIRGTGQPFF
TGCAGCGTTGAAGTCATACGGGGGACAGGGCAGCCGTTCTTC
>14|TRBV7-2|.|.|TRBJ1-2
CASSLDPGSYGYTF
TGTGCCAGCAGCTTAGATCCGGGGAGCTATGGCTACACCTTC
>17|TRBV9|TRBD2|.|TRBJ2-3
CASSVGTSGGAPDTQYF
TGTGCCAGCAGCGTAGGGACTAGCGGGGGGGCCCCAGATACGCAGTATTTT
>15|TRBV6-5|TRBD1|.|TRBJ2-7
CASSYATGGRDEQYF
TGTGCCAGCAGTTACGCCACAGGGGGCCGCGACGAGCAGTACTTC
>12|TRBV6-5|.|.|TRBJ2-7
CASSSGGIGQYF
TGTGCCAGCAGTTCCGGGGGAATCGGGCAGTACTTC
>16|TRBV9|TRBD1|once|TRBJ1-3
CASSVAPGGSGNTIYF
TGTGCCAGCAGCGTAGCCCCAGGGGGAAGTGGAAACACCATATATTTT
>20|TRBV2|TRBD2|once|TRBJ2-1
CASSEIGLAGTRGSYNEQFF
TGTGCCAGCAGTGAAATAGGTCTAGCGGGAACTAGAGGGTCCTACAATGAGCAGTTCTTC
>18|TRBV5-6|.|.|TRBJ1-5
CASSCLTANDRDIRPQHF
TGTGCCAGCAGTTGTTTAACCGCAAATGACAGAGATATTCGGCCCCAGCATTTT
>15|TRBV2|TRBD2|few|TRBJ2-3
CASSEMSGSSDTQYF
TGTGCCAGCAGTGAAATGAGCGGGAGTTCAGATACGCAGTATTTT
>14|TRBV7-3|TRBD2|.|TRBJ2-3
CASTAGGLTDTQYF
TGTGCCAGCACGGCGGGAGGGCTTACGGATACGCAGTATTTT
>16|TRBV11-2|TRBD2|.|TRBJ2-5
CASSQRLAGGPETQYF
TGTGCCAGCAGCCAGCGGCTAGCGGGGGGGCCAGAGACCCAGTACTTC
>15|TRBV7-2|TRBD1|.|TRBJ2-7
CASSSHPGQVYEQYF
TGTGCCAGCAGTTCCCACCCCGGACAGGTCTACGAGCAGTACTTC
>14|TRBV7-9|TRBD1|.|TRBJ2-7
CASSPTGGSYEQYF
TGTGCCAGCAGCCCGACAGGGGGGTCCTACGAGCAGTACTTC
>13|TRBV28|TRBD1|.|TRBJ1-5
CAGGQGTHQPQHF
TGTGCCGGGGGACAGGGGACCCATCAGCCCCAGCATTTT
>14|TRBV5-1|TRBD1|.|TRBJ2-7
CASSPRTGAYEQYF
TGCGCCAGCAGCCCACGGACAGGGGCCTACGAGCAGTACTTC
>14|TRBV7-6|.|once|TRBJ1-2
CASSPGERNYGYTF
TGTGCCAGCAGCCCCGGGGAACGGAACTATGGCTACACCTTC
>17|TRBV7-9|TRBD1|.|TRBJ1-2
CASSLWSSGTANYGYTF
TGTGCCAGCAGCTTATGGTCCTCGGGGACAGCTAACTATGGCTACACCTTC
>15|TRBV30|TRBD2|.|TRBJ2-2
CAWTLAGVSTGELFF
TGTGCCTGGACACTAGCGGGAGTTTCCACCGGGGAGCTGTTTTTT
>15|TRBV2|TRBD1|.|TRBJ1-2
CASSKTGEVRHGYTF
TGTGCCAGCAGCAAGACAGGGGAGGTTCGACATGGCTACACCTTC
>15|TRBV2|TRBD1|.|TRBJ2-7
CASKLTPGQDYEQYF
TGTGCCAGCAAGTTAACGCCGGGACAGGACTACGAGCAGTACTTC
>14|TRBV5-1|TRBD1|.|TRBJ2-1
CASRRQGERNEQFF
TGCGCCAGCAGAAGACAGGGTGAGCGGAATGAGCAGTTCTTC
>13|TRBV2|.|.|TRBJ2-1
CASSEREYNEQFF
TGTGCCAGCAGTGAACGGGAATACAATGAGCAGTTCTTC
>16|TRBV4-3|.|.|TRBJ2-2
CASSQRPGSSPGELFF
TGCGCCAGCAGCCAACGGCCGGGTTCGTCTCCCGGGGAGCTGTTTTTT
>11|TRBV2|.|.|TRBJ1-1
CASSVLTEAFF
TGTGCCAGCAGCGTCCTCACTGAAGCTTTCTTT